The 17 T cell receptor beta chains presented below share a single source sample, sequenced in a study of control samples from healthy donors and cancer patients. The repertoire was sequenced with immunoSEQ multiplex PCR; TCRdb's copy has only in-frame clones and lacks some. In the table there are about 92,000 clones, roughly 82% of which are singletons. Sequences were obtained from blood. These receptors came from a woman aged 55-70 years in good health.

The chain joins TRBV28 to TRBJ1-4; D not resolved. The CDR3 is made up of 15 amino acids. V was shortened by 5 bases and J by 0 bases, with 10 bases between the two germline ends. Germline CDR1 reads MDHEN; CDR2 reads SYDVKM. The CDR3 DNA is TGTGCCAGCAGTCCTTCCCTCGCAACTAATGAAAAACTGTTTTTT. It specifies CASSPSLATNEKLFF. Filled out from reference TRBV28 and TRBJ1-4, the complete variable domain reads DVKVTQSSRYLVKRTGEKVFLECVQDMDHENMFWYRQDPGLGLRLIYFSYDVKMKEKGDIPEGYSVSREKKERFSLILESASTNQTSMYLCASSPSLATNEKLFFGSGTQLSVL.

V usage is TRBV24-1 and J usage is TRBJ1-5; no clear D. The CDR3 consists of 15 residues. Germline lookup yields CDR1 KGHDR and CDR2 SFDVKD. V shed 5 bases and J shed 1 base, with 11 bases lying between them. The CDR3 bases are TGTGCCACCAGTGCTTCCTACGGGAGCAATCAGCCCCAGCATTTT. As protein: CATSASYGSNQPQHF.

The chain uses TRBV6-5 and TRBJ2-3; D gene unclear. Germline CDR1 and CDR2: MNHEY and SVGAGI. CDR3 size: 15 residues. Between the trimmed V and J ends, which lost 3 bases and 0 bases, there was a span of 10 bases. The CDR3: CASSYDGSSTDTQYF. CDR3 nucleotide sequence: TGTGCCAGCAGTTATGACGGATCTAGCACAGATACGCAGTATTTT.

The J gene is TRBJ1-4, the V gene TRBV2; D gene uncertain. The germline V gene encodes CDR1 SNHLY and CDR2 FYNNEI. The germline V and J ends were trimmed by 10 bases and 3 bases, with 18 bases remaining between them. This CDR3 comprises 15 residues. The CDR3 nucleotides are TGTGCCACAGCACATCAAAAAAGGGCTAATGAAAAACTGTTTTTT. It specifies CATAHQKRANEKLFF.

This chain links TRBV24-1 with TRBJ2-1; tentatively, D is TRBD2 (6 bases). Trimming left V 10 bases short and J 7 bases short, with 13 bases between. This CDR3 has 12 amino acids. In germline, CDR1 is KGHDR, CDR2 SFDVKD. The CDR3: CATERELNEQFF. CDR3 sequence (DNA): TGTGCCACGGAACGGGAGTTGAATGAGCAGTTCTTC.

The chain links TRBV28 to TRBJ2-6, with TRBD1 as a possible D gene (6 bases). The CDR3 contains 15 residues. The germline V gene encodes CDR1 MDHEN and CDR2 SYDVKM. The germline V and J ends were trimmed by 4 bases and 7 bases, with 14 bases remaining between them. In DNA, the CDR3 is TGTGCCAGCAGTTCGACAGGTTCGTCAGCCAACGTCCTGACTTTC. It encodes CASSSTGSSANVLTF.

This sequence joins TRBV7-9 and TRBJ1-2, with TRBD1 identical over 8 bases. The CDR3 totals 14 residues. Germline V gene data show CDR1 as SEHNR and CDR2 as FQNEAQ (reference sequence). V shed 5 bases, J shed 4 bases, and the junction held 6 bases outside the gene matches. CDR3 sequence reads: CASSADRGTYGYTF. CDR3 DNA sequence: TGTGCCAGCAGCGCAGACAGGGGAACCTATGGCTACACCTTC.

The chain recombines TRBV2 with TRBJ1-6, with D uncertain. Germline V lookup: CDR1 SNHLY, CDR2 FYNNEI. The CDR3 runs 13 residues. The V end was cut by 3 bases, the J end by 7 bases, with 7 bases between. The CDR3 DNA sequence: TGTGCCAGCAGTGAGCGGACGAATTCACCCCTCCACTTT. Translated: CASSERTNSPLHF.

This chain uses TRBV3-1 (or the pseudogene TRBV3-2) with TRBJ1-2, with 9 bases aligning to TRBD1. CDR3 length equals 13 residues. The V gene's germline CDR1 is LGHDT and CDR2 YNNKEL (reference sequence). Losses at the gene ends were 4 bases for V and 4 bases for J; bases not matched to a gene: 1. The CDR3 region is CASSPGQGYGYTF. In nucleotides, the CDR3 is TGTGCCAGCAGCCCGGGACAGGGCTATGGCTACACCTTC.

V usage is TRBV6-2 or TRBV6-3 and J usage is TRBJ2-5; 12 bases match TRBD1. V shed 5 bases, J shed 5 bases, and the junction held 6 bases outside the gene matches. The CDR3 is 15 residues long. Germline V CDR1 and CDR2: MNHEY, SVGEGT. The CDR3 DNA reads as TGTGCCAGCAGTACCGGGACAGGGGGCCGGGAGACCCAGTACTTC. Translated: CASSTGTGGRETQYF.

V usage is TRBV2 and J usage is TRBJ1-1; D not certain. Looked up from germline, CDR1 is SNHLY and CDR2 is FYNNEI. Trimming stripped 7 bases from V and 4 bases from J, with 7 bases between. The CDR3 consists of 11 residues. CDR3 DNA: TGTGCCAGCACCTACTCCACTGAAGCTTTCTTT. As protein: CASTYSTEAFF.

V gene TRBV9 combines with J gene TRBJ2-1; possible D gene TRBD2, 6 bases. This CDR3 spans 12 amino acids. The V gene lost 3 bases and the J gene lost 9 bases, with 10 bases spanning the gap. Germline CDR1 reads SGDLS; CDR2 reads YYNGEE. CDR3 DNA sequence: TGTGCCAGCAGCGGACTAGAATTTGAGCAGTTCTTC. Encoded protein: CASSGLEFEQFF.

The chain recombines TRBV7-9 with TRBJ1-4, with D possibly TRBD1 on 6 matching bases. V lost 5 bases and J 3 bases, leaving 19 bases between the germline ends. The CDR3 loop spans 17 amino acids. Germline CDR1 reads SEHNR; CDR2 reads FQNEAQ (reference sequence). The CDR3 loop is CASSDTLTGLSNEKLFF. CDR3 in DNA: TGTGCCAGCAGCGACACCCTGACAGGTCTATCTAATGAAAAACTGTTTTTT. Full variable domain (outside the CDR3, taken from reference TRBV7-9 and TRBJ1-4): DTGVSQNPRHKITKRGQNVTFRCDPISEHNRLYWYRQTLGQGPEFLTYFQNEAQLEKSRLLSDRFSAERPKGSFSTLEIQRTEQGDSAMYLCASSDTLTGLSNEKLFFGSGTQLSVL.

V usage is TRBV11-2 and J usage is TRBJ1-2, with 7 bases aligning to TRBD1. The CDR3 runs 15 residues. V was clipped by 1 base and J by 7 bases; unmatched bases: 9. The germline gives CDR1 SGHAT, CDR2 FQNNGV. The CDR3 loop is CASSLGGDRVLGYTF. CDR3 in DNA: TGTGCCAGCAGCTTAGGGGGTGACAGGGTCCTTGGCTACACCTTC. Supplemented by reference TRBV11-2 and TRBJ1-2, the full variable domain reads EAGVAQSPRYKIIEKRQSVAFWCNPISGHATLYWYQQILGQGPKLLIQFQNNGVVDDSQLPKDRFSAERLKGVDSTLKIQPAKLEDSAVYLCASSLGGDRVLGYTFGSGTRLTVV.

This clone was detected only a few times. CDR3 sequence reads: CSVRRVERETQYF. The DNA of the CDR3 is TGCAGCGTTCGCAGGGTGGAGAGAGAGACCCAGTACTTC. The V and J genes are TRBV29-1 and TRBJ2-5, with a possible D match to TRBD1 (5 bases). The CDR3 totals 13 residues. Between the trimmed V and J ends, which lost 5 bases and 4 bases, there was a span of 14 bases. Per germline, CDR1 SQVTM and CDR2 ANQGSEA.

This clone has a handful of counts. The chain carries TRBV7-2 and TRBJ2-7; 7 bases map to TRBD2. V lost 6 bases, J lost 1 base, and 9 bases stayed unmatched. Germline CDR1 SGHTA, CDR2 FQGNSA. CDR3 size: 15 residues. CDR3 region: CASSPHGGSSYEQYF. CDR3 in DNA: TGTGCCAGCAGTCCCCACGGGGGGAGTTCCTACGAGCAGTACTTC.

The chain recombines TRBV27 with TRBJ2-7; D is perhaps TRBD1 (6 bases). Between the trimmed V and J ends, which lost 4 bases and 2 bases, there was a span of 12 bases. CDR3 size: 14 residues. Germline CDR1 and CDR2: MNHEY and SMNVEV (reference sequence). This CDR3 reads CASSYPGAPYEQYF. In nucleotides, the CDR3 is TGTGCCAGCAGTTACCCAGGGGCCCCCTACGAGCAGTACTTC.